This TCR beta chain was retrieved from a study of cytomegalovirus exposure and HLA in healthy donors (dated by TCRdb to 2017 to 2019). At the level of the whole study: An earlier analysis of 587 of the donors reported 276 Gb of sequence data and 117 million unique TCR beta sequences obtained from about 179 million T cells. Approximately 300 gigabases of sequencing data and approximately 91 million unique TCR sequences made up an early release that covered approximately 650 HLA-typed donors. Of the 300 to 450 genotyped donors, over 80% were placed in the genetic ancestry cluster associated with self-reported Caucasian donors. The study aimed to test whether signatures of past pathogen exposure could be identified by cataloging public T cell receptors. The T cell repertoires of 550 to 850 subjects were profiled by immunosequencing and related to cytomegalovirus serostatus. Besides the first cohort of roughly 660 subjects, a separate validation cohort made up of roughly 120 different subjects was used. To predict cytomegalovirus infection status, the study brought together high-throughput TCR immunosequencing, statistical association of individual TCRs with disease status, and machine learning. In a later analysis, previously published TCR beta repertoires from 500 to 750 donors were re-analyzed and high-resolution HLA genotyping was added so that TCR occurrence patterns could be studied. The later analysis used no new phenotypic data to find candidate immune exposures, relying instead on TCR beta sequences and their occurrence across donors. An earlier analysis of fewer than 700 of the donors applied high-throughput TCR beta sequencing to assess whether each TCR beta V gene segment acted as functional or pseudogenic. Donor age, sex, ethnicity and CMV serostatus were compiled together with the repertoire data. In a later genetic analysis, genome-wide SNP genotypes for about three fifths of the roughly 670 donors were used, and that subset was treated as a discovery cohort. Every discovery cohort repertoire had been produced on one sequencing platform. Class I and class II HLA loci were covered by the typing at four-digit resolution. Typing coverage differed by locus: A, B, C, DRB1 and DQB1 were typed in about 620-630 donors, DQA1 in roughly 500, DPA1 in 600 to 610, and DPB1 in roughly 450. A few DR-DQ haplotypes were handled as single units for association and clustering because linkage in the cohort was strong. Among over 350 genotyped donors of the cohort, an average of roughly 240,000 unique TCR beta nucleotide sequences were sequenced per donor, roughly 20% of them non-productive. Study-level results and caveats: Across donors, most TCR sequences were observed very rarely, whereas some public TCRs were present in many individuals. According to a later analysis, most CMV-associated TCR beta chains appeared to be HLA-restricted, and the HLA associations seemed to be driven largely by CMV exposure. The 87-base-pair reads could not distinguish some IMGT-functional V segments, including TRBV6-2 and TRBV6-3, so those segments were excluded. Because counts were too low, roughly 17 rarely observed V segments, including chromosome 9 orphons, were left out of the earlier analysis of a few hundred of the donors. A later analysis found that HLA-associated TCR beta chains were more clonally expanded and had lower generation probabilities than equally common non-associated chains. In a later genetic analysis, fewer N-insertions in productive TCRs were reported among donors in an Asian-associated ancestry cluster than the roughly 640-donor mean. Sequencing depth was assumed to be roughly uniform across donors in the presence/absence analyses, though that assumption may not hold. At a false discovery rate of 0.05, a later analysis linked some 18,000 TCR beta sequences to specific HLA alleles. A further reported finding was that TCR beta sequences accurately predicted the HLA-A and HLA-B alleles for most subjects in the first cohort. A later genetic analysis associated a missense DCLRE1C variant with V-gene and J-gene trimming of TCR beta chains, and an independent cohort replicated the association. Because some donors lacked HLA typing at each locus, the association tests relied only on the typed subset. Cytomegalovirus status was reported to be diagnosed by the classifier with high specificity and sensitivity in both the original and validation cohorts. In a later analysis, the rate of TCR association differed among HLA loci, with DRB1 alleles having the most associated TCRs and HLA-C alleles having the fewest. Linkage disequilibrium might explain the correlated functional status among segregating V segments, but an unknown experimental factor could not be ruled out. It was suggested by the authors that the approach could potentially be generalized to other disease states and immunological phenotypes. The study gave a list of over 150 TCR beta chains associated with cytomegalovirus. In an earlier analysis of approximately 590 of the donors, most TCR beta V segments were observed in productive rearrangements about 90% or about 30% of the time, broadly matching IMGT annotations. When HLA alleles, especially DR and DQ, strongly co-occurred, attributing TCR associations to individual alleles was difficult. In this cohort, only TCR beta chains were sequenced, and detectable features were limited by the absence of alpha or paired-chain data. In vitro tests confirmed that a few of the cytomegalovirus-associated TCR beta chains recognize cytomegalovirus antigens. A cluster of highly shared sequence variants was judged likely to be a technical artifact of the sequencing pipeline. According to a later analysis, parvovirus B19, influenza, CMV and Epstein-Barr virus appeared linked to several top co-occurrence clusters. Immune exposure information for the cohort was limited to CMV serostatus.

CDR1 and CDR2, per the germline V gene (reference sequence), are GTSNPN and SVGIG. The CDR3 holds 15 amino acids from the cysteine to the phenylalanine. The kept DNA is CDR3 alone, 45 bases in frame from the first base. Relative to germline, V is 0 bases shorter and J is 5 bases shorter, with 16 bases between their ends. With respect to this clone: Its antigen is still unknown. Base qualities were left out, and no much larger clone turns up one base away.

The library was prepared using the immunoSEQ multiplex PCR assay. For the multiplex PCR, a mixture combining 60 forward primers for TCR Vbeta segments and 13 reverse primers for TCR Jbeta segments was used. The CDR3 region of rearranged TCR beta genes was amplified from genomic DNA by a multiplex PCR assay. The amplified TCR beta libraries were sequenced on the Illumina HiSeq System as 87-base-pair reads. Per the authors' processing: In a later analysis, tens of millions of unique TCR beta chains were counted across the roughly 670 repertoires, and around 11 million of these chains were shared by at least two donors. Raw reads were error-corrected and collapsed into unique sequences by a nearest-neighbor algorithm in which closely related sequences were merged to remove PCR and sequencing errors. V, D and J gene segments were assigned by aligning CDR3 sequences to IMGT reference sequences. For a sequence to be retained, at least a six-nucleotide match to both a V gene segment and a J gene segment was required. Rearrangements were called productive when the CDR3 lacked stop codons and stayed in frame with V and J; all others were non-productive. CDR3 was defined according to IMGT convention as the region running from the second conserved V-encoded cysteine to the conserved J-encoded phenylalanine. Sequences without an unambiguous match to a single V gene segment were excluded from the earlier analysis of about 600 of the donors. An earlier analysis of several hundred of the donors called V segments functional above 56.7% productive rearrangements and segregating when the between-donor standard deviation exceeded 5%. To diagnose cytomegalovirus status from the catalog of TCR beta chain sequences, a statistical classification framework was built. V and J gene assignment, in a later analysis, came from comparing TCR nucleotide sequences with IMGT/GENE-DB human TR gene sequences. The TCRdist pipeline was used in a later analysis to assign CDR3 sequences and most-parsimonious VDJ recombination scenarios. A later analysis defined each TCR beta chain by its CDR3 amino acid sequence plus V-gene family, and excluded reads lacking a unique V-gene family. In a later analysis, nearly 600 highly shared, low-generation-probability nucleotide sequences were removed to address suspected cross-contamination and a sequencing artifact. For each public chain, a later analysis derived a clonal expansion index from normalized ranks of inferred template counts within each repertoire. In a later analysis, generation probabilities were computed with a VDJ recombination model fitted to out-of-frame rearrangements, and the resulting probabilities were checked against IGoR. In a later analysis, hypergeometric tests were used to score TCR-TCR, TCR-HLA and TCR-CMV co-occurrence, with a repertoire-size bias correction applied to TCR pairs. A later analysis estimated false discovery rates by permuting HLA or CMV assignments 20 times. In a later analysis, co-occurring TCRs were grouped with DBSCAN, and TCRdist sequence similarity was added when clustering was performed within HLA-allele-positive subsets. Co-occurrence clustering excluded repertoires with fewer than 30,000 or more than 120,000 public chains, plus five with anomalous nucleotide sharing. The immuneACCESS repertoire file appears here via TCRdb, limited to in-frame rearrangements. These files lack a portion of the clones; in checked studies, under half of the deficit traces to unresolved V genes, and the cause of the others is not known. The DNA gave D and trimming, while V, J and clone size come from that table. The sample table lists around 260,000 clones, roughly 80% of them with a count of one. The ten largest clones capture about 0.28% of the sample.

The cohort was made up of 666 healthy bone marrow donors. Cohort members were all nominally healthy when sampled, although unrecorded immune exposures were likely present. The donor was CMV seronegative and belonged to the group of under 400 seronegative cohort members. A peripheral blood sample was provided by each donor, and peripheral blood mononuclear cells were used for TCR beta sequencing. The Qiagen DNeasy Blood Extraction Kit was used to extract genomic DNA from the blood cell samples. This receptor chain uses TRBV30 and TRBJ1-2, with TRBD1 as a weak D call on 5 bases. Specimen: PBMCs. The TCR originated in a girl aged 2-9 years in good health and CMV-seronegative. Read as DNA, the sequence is TGTGCCTGGAGTGTACGCACAGGCAGCGTGTATGGCTACACCTTC. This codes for CAWSVRTGSVYGYTF.